The 30 T cell receptor beta chains reported below all come from one sample, sequenced in a study of blood T cell repertoires in COVID-19. Assay used: immunoSEQ multiplex PCR; TCRdb lists only in-frame clones, some missing. The sample lists about 480,000 clones; 70% to 90% were seen once. The sample comprised PBMCs or T cells enriched from blood (not recorded which). These receptors were taken from a young woman with acute COVID-19.

The chain couples TRBV7-2 to TRBJ2-1, with TRBD2 matching 8 bases. The junction had 6 bases not matched to a gene; V was cut back by 2 bases and J by 6 bases. There are 15 residues in the CDR3. Germline V lookup: CDR1 SGHTA, CDR2 FQGNSA. As DNA, the CDR3 is TGTGCCAGCAGCTTAATTAGCGGGATGGGCAATGAGCAGTTCTTC. Amino acid sequence: CASSLISGMGNEQFF.

The chain couples TRBV7-2 to TRBJ2-2; 8 bases agree with TRBD1. Germline CDR1 and CDR2: SGHTA and FQGNSA. J gave up 7 bases and V 5 bases, and 6 bases lay outside the gene matches. This CDR3 has 14 amino acids. The CDR3 nucleotides are TGTGCCAGCAGCCGTCCCGGGACAGGCGGGGAGCTGTTTTTT. This codes for CASSRPGTGGELFF.

The CDR3 sequence: CASSPNTGNTEAFF. DNA of the CDR3: TGTGCCAGCAGCCCAAATACAGGGAACACTGAAGCTTTCTTT. The rearrangement uses TRBV11-2 and TRBJ1-1, with TRBD1 as a possible D gene (5 bases). There are 14 residues in the CDR3. Germline-derived CDR1 and CDR2 are SGHAT and FQNNGV. V lost 5 bases and J 1 base, leaving 11 bases between the germline ends.

V gene TRBV7-2 combines with J gene TRBJ2-7; 7 bases are a match to TRBD2. The CDR3 runs 13 residues. CDR1 and CDR2 from the germline V gene are SGHTA and FQGNSA. Trimming cost V 9 bases and J 2 bases; bases outside gene matches: 7. The CDR3 region is CASGQGRAYEQYF. In DNA, the CDR3 is TGTGCCAGTGGACAAGGGAGGGCCTACGAGCAGTACTTC.

This clone turned up a few times. CDR3 protein: CASSQGHQNSPLHF. CDR3 DNA sequence: TGCGCCAGCAGCCAGGGACACCAGAATTCACCCCTCCACTTT. This chain links TRBV4-3 with TRBJ1-6; perhaps TRBD1 as D (6 bases). Trimming removed 3 bases from V and 7 bases from J, with 10 bases in between. Germline values: CDR1 LGHNA, CDR2 YSLEER. The CDR3 extends over 14 amino acids.

This chain joins TRBV27 and TRBJ1-1; D is ambiguous. The germline CDR1 and CDR2 sequences are MNHEY and SMNVEV (reference sequence). CDR3 length: 13 amino acids. The germline V and J ends were trimmed by 7 bases and 0 bases, with 9 bases remaining between them. The CDR3 DNA follows: TGTGCCAGCAAGAAAAACATGAACACTGAAGCTTTCTTT. It yields the protein CASKKNMNTEAFF.

The chain carries TRBV19 and TRBJ1-4; TRBD1 agrees at 7 bases. CDR1 LNHDA and CDR2 SQIVND come from the germline V gene (reference sequence). J lost 0 bases, V lost 5 bases, and 6 bases had no gene match. The CDR3 is 16 amino acids. The CDR3 bases are TGTGCCAGTAGTGGAGGGGACAGCTCAACTAATGAAAAACTGTTTTTT. It codes for CASSGGDSSTNEKLFF.

The chain employs TRBV4-2 and TRBJ2-7; 11 positions match TRBD1. The germline V gene encodes CDR1 LGHNA and CDR2 YNFKEQ. The CDR3 covers 14 residues. J gave up 6 bases and V 8 bases, and 9 bases lay outside the gene matches. The CDR3 spells CASATGTGGREQYF. DNA for the CDR3: TGTGCCAGCGCAACCGGGACAGGGGGTCGCGAGCAGTACTTC.

The rearrangement joins TRBV7-2 to TRBJ2-7, with a tentative D call TRBD1 (6 bases). The CDR3 is 15 amino acids. V was shortened by 4 bases and J by 3 bases, with 16 bases between the two germline ends. Germline V lookup: CDR1 SGHTA, CDR2 FQGNSA. The CDR3 is CASSSSGTTFYEQYF. The CDR3 DNA reads as TGTGCCAGCAGCTCATCCGGGACAACATTCTACGAGCAGTACTTC.

V is TRBV18 and J is TRBJ1-1; no clear D gene. CDR1 and CDR2 (germline): KGHSH, LQKENI. The V end was cut by 3 bases, the J end by 6 bases, with 11 bases between. There are 13 residues in the CDR3. The CDR3: CASSPIGRSEAFF. DNA of the CDR3: TGTGCCAGCTCACCTATCGGGAGGTCTGAAGCTTTCTTT.

J is TRBJ1-4 and V is TRBV6-2 or TRBV6-3; D may be TRBD1 (6 bases). In germline, CDR1 is MNHEY, CDR2 SVGEGT. V lost 5 bases, J lost 0 bases, and 10 bases lay in between. CDR3 size: 15 residues. The CDR3 spells CASSLRGATNEKLFF. CDR3 in DNA: TGTGCCAGCAGTCTCAGGGGAGCAACTAATGAAAAACTGTTTTTT.

This clone showed up just once. CDR3 sequence: CASSGQGKGYEKLFF. The CDR3 DNA follows: TGCGCCAGCAGCGGGCAGGGGAAGGGTTACGAAAAACTGTTTTTT. This chain links TRBV4-3 with TRBJ1-4, with D tentatively TRBD1 (6 bases). The CDR3 extends over 15 amino acids. Trimming took off 5 bases at V and 8 bases at J, with 18 bases between the two ends. CDR1 and CDR2 from the germline V gene are LGHNA and YSLEER.

The rearrangement links TRBV12-3 or TRBV12-4 to TRBJ1-1, with TRBD1 matching over 7 bases. This CDR3 is built from 13 residues. V lost 6 bases and J lost 2; bases outside the gene matches: 3. The CDR3 spells CASRGTANTEAFF. DNA of the CDR3: TGTGCCAGCAGAGGGACAGCAAACACTGAAGCTTTCTTT.

This clone turned up a few times. This rearrangement joins TRBV27 to TRBJ2-6; TRBD1 aligns across 8 bases. V shed 2 bases and J 0 bases; nucleotides not matched to a gene: 6. Germline lookup yields CDR1 MNHEY and CDR2 SMNVEV (reference sequence). CDR3 length equals 18 residues. The chain's CDR3 is CASSLRGQGSSGANVLTF. CDR3 DNA sequence: TGTGCCAGCAGTTTAAGAGGACAGGGATCCTCTGGGGCCAACGTCCTGACTTTC.

The J gene is TRBJ2-2, the V gene TRBV2, with D perhaps matching TRBD1 (5 bases). The V gene lost 5 bases and the J gene lost 3 bases, with 13 bases spanning the gap. This CDR3 comprises 15 residues. Germline V lookup: CDR1 SNHLY, CDR2 FYNNEI. CDR3 DNA sequence: TGTGCCAGCAGTATTGAAGGGGCTCACACCGGGGAGCTGTTTTTT. Its translation: CASSIEGAHTGELFF.

In the case of this clone: Other DNA variants within this sample encode the same CDR3. The genes are TRBV5-1 and TRBJ2-5, with TRBD2 identical over 7 bases. With 4 bases clipped from V and 2 bases from J, the junction kept 8 bases outside the gene matches. Germline-derived CDR1 and CDR2 are SGHRS and YFSETQ. The CDR3 covers 15 residues. CDR3 nucleotide sequence: TGCGCCAGCAGCCTTGATGGGAGGGGTCAAGAGACCCAGTACTTC. It translates to CASSLDGRGQETQYF.

CDR3 sequence (DNA): TGTGCCAGCAGCTTATATCCCCACCGAAGCGGGGGGGCAGATACGCAGTATTTT. Protein product: CASSLYPHRSGGADTQYF. V usage is TRBV11-2 and J usage is TRBJ2-3; 10 nucleotides align to TRBD2. Trimming at V came to 2 bases and at J to 4 bases, leaving 12 bases not matched to a gene. CDR1 SGHAT and CDR2 FQNNGV come from the germline V gene. The CDR3 covers 18 residues.

This chain joins TRBV7-9 and TRBJ2-3, with a tentative D call TRBD2 (6 bases). CDR3 length: 15 residues. V was trimmed by 4 bases and J by 0 bases, leaving 11 bases between them. The V gene's germline CDR1 is SEHNR and CDR2 FQNEAQ (reference sequence). The CDR3 is CASSSRELSTDTQYF. The CDR3 bases are TGTGCCAGCAGCTCGCGGGAACTGAGCACAGATACGCAGTATTTT.

This clone was seen a single time. The V call is TRBV29-1, the J call TRBJ1-2; D is perhaps TRBD1 (5 bases). CDR3 length equals 11 residues. Germline CDR1 SQVTM, CDR2 ANQGSEA. Deletions cut 7 bases from V and 6 bases from J, with 12 bases between. CDR3 bases: TGCAGCGCGTGGGGCCAGGATGGCTACACCTTC. This gives the protein CSAWGQDGYTF.

The chain employs TRBV3-1 (or the pseudogene TRBV3-2) and TRBJ1-2; TRBD1 matches at 7 bases. The CDR3 has 14 residues. J lost 9 bases, V lost 4 bases, and 11 bases had no gene match. Germline V gene lookup returns CDR1 LGHDT and CDR2 YNNKEL (reference sequence). The chain's CDR3 is CASSPTKGASSYTF. CDR3 bases: TGTGCCAGCAGCCCGACCAAGGGGGCAAGTAGCTACACCTTC.

V is TRBV5-4 and J is TRBJ1-3, with D possibly matching TRBD1 (5 bases). This CDR3 is built from 16 residues. CDR1 is SGHNT and CDR2 is YYREEE in the germline V gene (reference sequence). Trimming stripped 0 bases from V and 0 bases from J, with 10 bases between. CDR3 bases: TGTGCCAGCAGCTTGGCCGGGACTGACTCTGGAAACACCATATATTTT. This codes for CASSLAGTDSGNTIYF.

The chain combines TRBV7-9 with TRBJ2-2; perhaps TRBD2 as D (6 bases). With 2 bases removed from V and 5 bases from J, the gap between germline ends came to 15 bases. This CDR3 is built from 16 residues. Per germline, CDR1 SEHNR and CDR2 FQNEAQ (reference sequence). The DNA for the CDR3 is TGTGCCAGCAGCTTAAGTATTAGCGGTGGGACCGGGGAGCTGTTTTTT. Its protein product is CASSLSISGGTGELFF.

The V call is TRBV11-2, the J call TRBJ2-1; 9 bases line up with TRBD2. The CDR3 covers 17 residues. V shed 3 bases, J shed 4 bases, and the junction held 10 bases outside the gene matches. Germline V gene sequence: CDR1 SGHAT, CDR2 FQNNGV. CDR3 loop: CASSFFSGSSGYNEQFF. CDR3 sequence (DNA): TGTGCCAGCAGCTTTTTTAGCGGGAGTTCAGGTTACAATGAGCAGTTCTTC.

CDR3 bases: TGTGCCAGCAGCCCGACAGGGGCCTCCAACACTGAAGCTTTCTTT. Encoded protein: CASSPTGASNTEAFF. This chain connects TRBV7-8 to TRBJ1-1; TRBD1 matches 8 bases. The germline V gene encodes CDR1 SGHVS and CDR2 FQNEAQ. This CDR3 comprises 15 residues. V gave up 5 bases and J gave up 2 bases; unmatched junction bases: 7.

This chain uses TRBV28 with TRBJ2-7; 10 nucleotides line up with TRBD1. The CDR3 spans 18 residues. Unmatched junction bases numbered 19, after V lost 8 bases and J lost 3 bases. Germline loops: CDR1 MDHEN, CDR2 SYDVKM. CDR3 in amino acids: CASPPRGEGGQGSYEQYF. The CDR3 nucleotides are TGTGCCAGCCCTCCGAGGGGCGAGGGGGGACAGGGGAGCTACGAGCAGTACTTC.

The gene calls are TRBV9 and TRBJ1-1; a weak D match, TRBD1 (6 bases). The CDR3 totals 14 residues. Germline V gene data show CDR1 as SGDLS and CDR2 as YYNGEE. The ends were cut back, 4 bases at V and 5 bases at J, with 15 bases in the middle. The CDR3 nucleotides read TGTGCCAGCAGCCCGGGGGGGGGCCTAACTGAAGCTTTCTTT. It specifies CASSPGGGLTEAFF. The full variable domain, completed using reference TRBV9 and TRBJ1-1, is DSGVTQTPKHLITATGQRVTLRCSPRSGDLSVYWYQQSLDQGLQFLIQYYNGEERAKGNILERFSAQQFPDLHSELNLSSLELGDSALYFCASSPGGGLTEAFFGQGTRLTVV.

J is TRBJ1-6 and V is TRBV5-8; D ambiguous. The CDR3 runs to 14 residues. Germline loops: CDR1 SGHTS, CDR2 YDEGEE. V was cut by 2 bases and J by 10 bases, with 13 bases left in between. The CDR3 is CASSFVTPRSPLHF. The CDR3 region has the DNA TGTGCCAGCAGCTTTGTGACACCCAGATCACCCCTCCACTTT.

The V gene is TRBV11-2, the J gene TRBJ1-2; 8 bases agree with TRBD1. In germline, CDR1 is SGHAT, CDR2 FQNNGV. V was clipped by 4 bases and J by 0 bases; unmatched bases: 16. CDR3 size: 19 residues. The CDR3 DNA sequence: TGTGCCAGCAGCTCGATGGCCCGGGACAGGAGCCTAACTAACTATGGCTACACCTTC. It encodes CASSSMARDRSLTNYGYTF.

The chain links TRBV14 to TRBJ1-2; D is unresolved. V lost 0 bases and J lost 4, with 6 bases in between. CDR3 size: 13 residues. From germline, CDR1 is SGHDN and CDR2 FVKESK. In DNA form, the CDR3 reads TGTGCCAGCAGCCAAGATCGTCTCTATGGCTACACCTTC. Protein sequence: CASSQDRLYGYTF.

The rearrangement links TRBV28 to TRBJ2-3, with 7 bases identical to TRBD1. Germline lookup yields CDR1 MDHEN and CDR2 SYDVKM. V shed 4 bases and J 4 bases; nucleotides not matched to a gene: 17. CDR3 length: 18 residues. The CDR3 DNA reads as TGTGCCAGCAGTTCTACCGGGGTTGACAGGGTGGACTCAGATACGCAGTATTTT. This sequence encodes CASSSTGVDRVDSDTQYF.